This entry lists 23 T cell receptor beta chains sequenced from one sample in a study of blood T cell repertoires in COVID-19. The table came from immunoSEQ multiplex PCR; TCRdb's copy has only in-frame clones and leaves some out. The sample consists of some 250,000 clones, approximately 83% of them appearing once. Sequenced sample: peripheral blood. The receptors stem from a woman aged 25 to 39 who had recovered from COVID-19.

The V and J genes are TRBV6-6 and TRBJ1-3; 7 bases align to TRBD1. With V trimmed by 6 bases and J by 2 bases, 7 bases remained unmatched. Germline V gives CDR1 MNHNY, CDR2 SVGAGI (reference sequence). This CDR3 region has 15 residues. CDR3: CASSLTGHTGNTIYF. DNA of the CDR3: TGTGCCAGCAGCTTGACAGGGCACACTGGAAACACCATATATTTT.

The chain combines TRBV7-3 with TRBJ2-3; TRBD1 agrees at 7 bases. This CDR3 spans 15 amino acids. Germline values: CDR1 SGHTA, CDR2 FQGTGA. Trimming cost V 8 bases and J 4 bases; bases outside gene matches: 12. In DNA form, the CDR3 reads TGTGCCAGCTCAGGAGAGGGGGCCCTCGCAGATACGCAGTATTTT. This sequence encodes CASSGEGALADTQYF.

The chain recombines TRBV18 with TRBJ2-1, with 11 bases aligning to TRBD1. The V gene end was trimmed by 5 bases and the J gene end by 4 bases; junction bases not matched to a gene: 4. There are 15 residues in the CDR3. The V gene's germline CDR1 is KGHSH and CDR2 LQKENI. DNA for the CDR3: TGTGCCAGCTCAAGGACAGGGGGCGCTTACAATGAGCAGTTCTTC. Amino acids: CASSRTGGAYNEQFF. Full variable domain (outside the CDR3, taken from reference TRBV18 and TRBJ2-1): NAGVMQNPRHLVRRRGQEARLRCSPMKGHSHVYWYRQLPEEGLKFMVYLQKENIIDESGMPKERFSAEFPKEGPSILRIQQVVRGDSAAYFCASSRTGGAYNEQFFGPGTRLTVL.

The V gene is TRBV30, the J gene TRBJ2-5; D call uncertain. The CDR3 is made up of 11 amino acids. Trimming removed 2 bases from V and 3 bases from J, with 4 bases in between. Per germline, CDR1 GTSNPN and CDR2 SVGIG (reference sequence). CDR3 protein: CAWSNKETQYF. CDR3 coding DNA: TGTGCCTGGAGTAACAAAGAGACCCAGTACTTC.

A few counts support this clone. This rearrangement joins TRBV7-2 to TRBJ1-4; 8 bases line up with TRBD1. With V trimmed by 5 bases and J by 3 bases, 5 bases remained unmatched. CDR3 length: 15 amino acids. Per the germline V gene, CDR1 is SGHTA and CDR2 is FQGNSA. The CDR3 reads CASSLSRGPNEKLFF. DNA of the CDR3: TGTGCCAGCAGCCTAAGCAGGGGGCCTAATGAAAAACTGTTTTTT.

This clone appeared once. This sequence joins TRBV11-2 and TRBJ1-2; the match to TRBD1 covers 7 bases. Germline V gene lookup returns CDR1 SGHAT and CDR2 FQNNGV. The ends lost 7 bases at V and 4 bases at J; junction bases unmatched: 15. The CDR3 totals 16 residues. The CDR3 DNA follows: TGTGCCAGCAACACTCTTAGGGGGCAGGGTATCTATGGCTACACCTTC. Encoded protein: CASNTLRGQGIYGYTF.

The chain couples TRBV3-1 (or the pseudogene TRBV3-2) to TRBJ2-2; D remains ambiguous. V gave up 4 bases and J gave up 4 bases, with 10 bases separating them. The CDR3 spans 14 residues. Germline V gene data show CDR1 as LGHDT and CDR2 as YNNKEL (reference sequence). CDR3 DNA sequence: TGTGCCAGCAGCCTGTTCGGTTCCACCGGGGAGCTGTTTTTT. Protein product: CASSLFGSTGELFF.

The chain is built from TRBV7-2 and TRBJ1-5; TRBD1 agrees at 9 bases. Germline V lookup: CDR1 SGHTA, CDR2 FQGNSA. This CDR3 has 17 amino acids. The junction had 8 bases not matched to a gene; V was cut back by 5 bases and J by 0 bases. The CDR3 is CASSPRVQGASNQPQHF. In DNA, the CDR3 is TGTGCCAGCAGCCCCCGAGTACAGGGGGCTAGCAATCAGCCCCAGCATTTT.

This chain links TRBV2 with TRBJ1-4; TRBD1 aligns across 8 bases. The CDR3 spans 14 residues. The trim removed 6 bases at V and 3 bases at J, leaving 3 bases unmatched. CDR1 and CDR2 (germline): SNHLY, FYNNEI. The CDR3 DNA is TGTGCCAGCAGGGGGGACAGGTCTAATGAAAAACTGTTTTTT. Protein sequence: CASRGDRSNEKLFF.

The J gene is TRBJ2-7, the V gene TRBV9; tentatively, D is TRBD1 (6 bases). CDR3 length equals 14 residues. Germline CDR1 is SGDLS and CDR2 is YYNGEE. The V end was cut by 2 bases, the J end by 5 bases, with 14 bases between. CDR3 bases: TGTGCCAGCAGCGTCGACAGGTTGGTCCACGAGCAGTACTTC. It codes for CASSVDRLVHEQYF.

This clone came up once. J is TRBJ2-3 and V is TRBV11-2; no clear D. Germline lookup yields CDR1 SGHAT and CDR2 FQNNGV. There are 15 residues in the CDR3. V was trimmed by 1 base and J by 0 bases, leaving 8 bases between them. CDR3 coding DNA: TGTGCCAGCAGCTTAGGAGCCCATAGCACAGATACGCAGTATTTT. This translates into CASSLGAHSTDTQYF. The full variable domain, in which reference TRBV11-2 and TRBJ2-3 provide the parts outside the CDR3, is EAGVAQSPRYKIIEKRQSVAFWCNPISGHATLYWYQQILGQGPKLLIQFQNNGVVDDSQLPKDRFSAERLKGVDSTLKIQPAKLEDSAVYLCASSLGAHSTDTQYFGPGTRLTVL.

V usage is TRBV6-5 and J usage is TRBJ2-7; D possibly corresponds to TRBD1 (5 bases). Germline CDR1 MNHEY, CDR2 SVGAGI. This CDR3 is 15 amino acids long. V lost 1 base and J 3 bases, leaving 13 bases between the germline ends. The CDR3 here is CASSYLQGFGYEQYF. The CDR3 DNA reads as TGTGCCAGCAGTTACTTGCAGGGTTTCGGCTACGAGCAGTACTTC.

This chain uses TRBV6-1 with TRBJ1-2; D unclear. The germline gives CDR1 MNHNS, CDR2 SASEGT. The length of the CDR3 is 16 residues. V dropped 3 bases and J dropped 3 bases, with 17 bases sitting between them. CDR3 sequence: CASSDSATTTDYGYTF. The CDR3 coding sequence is TGTGCCAGCAGTGATTCTGCGACGACAACGGACTATGGCTACACCTTC.

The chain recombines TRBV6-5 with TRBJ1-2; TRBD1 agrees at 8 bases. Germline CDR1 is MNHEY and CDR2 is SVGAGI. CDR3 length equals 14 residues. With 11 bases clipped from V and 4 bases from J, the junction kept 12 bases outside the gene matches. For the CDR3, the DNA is TGTGCCGGGGCAGGGGGCATAGACCTCTATGGCTACACCTTC. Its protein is CAGAGGIDLYGYTF.

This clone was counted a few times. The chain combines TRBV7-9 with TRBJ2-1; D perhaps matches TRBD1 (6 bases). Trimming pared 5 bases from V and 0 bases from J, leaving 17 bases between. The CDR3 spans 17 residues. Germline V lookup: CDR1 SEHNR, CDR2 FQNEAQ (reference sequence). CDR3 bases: TGTGCCAGCAGCCCATACGGGACACAAAGCTCCTACAATGAGCAGTTCTTC. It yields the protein CASSPYGTQSSYNEQFF. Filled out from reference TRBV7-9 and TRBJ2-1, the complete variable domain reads DTGVSQNPRHKITKRGQNVTFRCDPISEHNRLYWYRQTLGQGPEFLTYFQNEAQLEKSRLLSDRFSAERPKGSFSTLEIQRTEQGDSAMYLCASSPYGTQSSYNEQFFGPGTRLTVL.

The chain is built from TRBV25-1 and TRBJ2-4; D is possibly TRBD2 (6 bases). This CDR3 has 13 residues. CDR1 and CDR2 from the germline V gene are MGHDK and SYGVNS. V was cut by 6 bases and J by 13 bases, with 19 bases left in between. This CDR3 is CASRRDWRDVQYF. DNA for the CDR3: TGTGCCAGCAGGAGGGATTGGCGGGACGTACAGTACTTC.

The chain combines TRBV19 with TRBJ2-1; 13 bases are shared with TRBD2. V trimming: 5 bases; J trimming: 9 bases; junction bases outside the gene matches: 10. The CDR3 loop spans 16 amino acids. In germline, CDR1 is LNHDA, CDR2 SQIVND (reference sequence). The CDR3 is CASSSRLAGGLGEQFF. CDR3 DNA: TGTGCCAGTAGTTCTCGACTAGCGGGGGGCCTAGGTGAGCAGTTCTTC.

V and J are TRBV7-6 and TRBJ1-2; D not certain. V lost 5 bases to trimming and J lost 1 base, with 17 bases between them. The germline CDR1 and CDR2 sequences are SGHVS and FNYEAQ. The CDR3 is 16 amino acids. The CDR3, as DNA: TGTGCCAGCAGCCCCAGCGGAGGTTACGATAACTATGGCTACACCTTC. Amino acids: CASSPSGGYDNYGYTF.

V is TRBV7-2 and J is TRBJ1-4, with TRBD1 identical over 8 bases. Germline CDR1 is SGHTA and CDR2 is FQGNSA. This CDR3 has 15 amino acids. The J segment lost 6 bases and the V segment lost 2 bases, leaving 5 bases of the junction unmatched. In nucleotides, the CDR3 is TGTGCCAGCAGCTTATTGGACAGGGCGGATGAAAAACTGTTTTTT. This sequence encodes CASSLLDRADEKLFF.

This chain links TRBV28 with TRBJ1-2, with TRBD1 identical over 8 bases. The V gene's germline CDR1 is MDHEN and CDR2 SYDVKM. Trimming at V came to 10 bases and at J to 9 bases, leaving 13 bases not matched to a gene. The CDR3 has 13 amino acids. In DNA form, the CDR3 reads TGTGCCACCATCCAAGACAGGGGTTTGCGCTACACCTTC. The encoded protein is CATIQDRGLRYTF.

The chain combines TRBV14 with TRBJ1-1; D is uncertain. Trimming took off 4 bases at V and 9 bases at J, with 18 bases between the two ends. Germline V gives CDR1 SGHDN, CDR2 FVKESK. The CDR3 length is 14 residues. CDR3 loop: CASSPFVGDEKAFF. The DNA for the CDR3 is TGTGCCAGCAGCCCCTTCGTCGGGGATGAGAAAGCTTTCTTT.

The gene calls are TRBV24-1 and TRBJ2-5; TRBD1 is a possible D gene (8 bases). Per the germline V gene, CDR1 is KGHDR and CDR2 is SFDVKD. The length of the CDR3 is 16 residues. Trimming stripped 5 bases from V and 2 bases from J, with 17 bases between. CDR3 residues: CATSATGQGGQETQYF. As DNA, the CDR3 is TGTGCCACCAGTGCCACAGGACAGGGAGGGCAAGAGACCCAGTACTTC.

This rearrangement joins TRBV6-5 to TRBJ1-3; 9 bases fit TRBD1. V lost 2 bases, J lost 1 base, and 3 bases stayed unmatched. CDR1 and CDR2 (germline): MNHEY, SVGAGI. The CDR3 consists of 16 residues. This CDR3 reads CASSYDGTGSGNTIYF. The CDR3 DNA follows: TGTGCCAGCAGTTACGACGGGACAGGGTCTGGAAACACCATATATTTT.